This TCR beta chain emerged from a study of T cell changes during pregnancy in multiple sclerosis. Some clones are missing from TCRdb's copy, which holds only in-frame ones; the method was immunoSEQ multiplex PCR. Of tens of thousands of clones in the sample, roughly 91% are singletons; the top ten hold 0.47%. The CDR3 totals 14 residues. The V gene's germline CDR1 is SGHVS and CDR2 FQNEAQ. V gave up 5 bases and J gave up 6 bases; unmatched junction bases: 5. This TCR derives from a female donor in good health, enrolled as a control in a pregnancy study. The sample in question was CD4+ T cells from peripheral blood mononuclear cells, obtained in the second trimester of pregnancy. V usage is TRBV7-8 and J usage is TRBJ1-2; 11 bases line up with TRBD1. In DNA, the CDR3 is TGTGCCAGCAGCACATCGGGACAGGGGGATGGCTACACCTTC. Protein: CASSTSGQGDGYTF.